This TCR beta chain was documented in a study of CD8 T cells in ankylosing spondylitis. Whole-study results and caveats: The disease-linked clones had a CD8+ phenotype and low blood frequencies. Disease-linked clones reportedly showed significant enrichment in matched ankylosing spondylitis synovial fluid. Past research had described some motif variants in reactive arthritis synovial fluid and blood. The study identified a TCR beta motif of several highly homologous variants that appeared characteristic of ankylosing spondylitis blood.

This clonotype was picked up many times. What it binds is unknown. TCRdb reprocessed the 5' RACE reads with MiXCR, giving one entry per CDR3 protein. The table shows approximately 260,000 distinct CDR3 sequences, with less than 10% occurring only once. After removal of 5 bases from V and 1 base from J, the junction contained 4 bases not matched to a gene. The CDR3 spans 15 residues. This chain connects TRBV12-3 or TRBV12-4 to TRBJ1-5; 8 nucleotides agree with TRBD1. Sequenced sample: blood, either unsorted or a sorted T cell fraction (not recorded which). The sequence was obtained from a male donor with ankylosing spondylitis or in good health (not recorded which). CDR3 DNA: TGTGCCAGCAGTCCAACAGGGGGAAGCAATCAGCCCCAGCATTTT. This codes for CASSPTGGSNQPQHF.